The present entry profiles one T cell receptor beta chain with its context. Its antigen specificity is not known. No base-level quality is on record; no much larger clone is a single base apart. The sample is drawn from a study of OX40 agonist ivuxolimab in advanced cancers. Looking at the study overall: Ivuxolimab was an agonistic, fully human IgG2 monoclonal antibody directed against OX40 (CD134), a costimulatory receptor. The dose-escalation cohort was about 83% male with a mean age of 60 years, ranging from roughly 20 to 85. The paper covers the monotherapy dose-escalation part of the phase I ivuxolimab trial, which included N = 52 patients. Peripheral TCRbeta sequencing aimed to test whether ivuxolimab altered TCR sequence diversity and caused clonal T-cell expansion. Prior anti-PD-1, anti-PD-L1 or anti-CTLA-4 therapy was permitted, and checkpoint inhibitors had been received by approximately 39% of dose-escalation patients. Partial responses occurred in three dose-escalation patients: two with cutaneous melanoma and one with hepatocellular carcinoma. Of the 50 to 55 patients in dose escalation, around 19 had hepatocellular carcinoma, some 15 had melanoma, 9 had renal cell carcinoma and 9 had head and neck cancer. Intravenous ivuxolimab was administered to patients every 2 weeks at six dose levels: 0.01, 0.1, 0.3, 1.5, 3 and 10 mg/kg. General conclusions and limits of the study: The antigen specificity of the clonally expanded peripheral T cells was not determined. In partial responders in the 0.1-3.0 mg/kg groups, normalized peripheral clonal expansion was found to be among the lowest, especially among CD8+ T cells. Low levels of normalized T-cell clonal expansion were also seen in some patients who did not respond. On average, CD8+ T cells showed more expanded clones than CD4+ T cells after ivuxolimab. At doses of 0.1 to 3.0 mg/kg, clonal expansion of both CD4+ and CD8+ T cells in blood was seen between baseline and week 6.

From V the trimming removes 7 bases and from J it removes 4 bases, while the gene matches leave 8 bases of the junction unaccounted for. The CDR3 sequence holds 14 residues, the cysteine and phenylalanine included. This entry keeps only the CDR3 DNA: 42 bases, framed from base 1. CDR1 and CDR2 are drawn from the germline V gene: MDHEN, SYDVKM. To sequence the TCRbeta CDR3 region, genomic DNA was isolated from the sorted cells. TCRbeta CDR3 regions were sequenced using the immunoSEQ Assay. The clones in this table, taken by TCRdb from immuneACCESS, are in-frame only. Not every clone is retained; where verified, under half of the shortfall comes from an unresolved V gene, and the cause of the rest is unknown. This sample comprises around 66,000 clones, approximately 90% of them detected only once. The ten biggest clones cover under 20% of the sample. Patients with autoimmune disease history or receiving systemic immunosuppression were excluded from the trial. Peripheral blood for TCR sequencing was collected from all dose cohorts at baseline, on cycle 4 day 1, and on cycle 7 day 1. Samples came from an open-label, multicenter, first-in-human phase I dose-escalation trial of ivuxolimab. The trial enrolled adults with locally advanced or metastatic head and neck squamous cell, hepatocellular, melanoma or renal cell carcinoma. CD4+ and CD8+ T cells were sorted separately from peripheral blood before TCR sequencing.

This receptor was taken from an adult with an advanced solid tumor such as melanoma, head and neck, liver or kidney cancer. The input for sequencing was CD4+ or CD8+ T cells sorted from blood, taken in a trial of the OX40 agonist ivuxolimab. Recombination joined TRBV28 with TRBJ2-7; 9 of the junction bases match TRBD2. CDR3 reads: CASIAGTSLYEQYF. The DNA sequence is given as TGTGCCAGCATCGCCGGGACTAGCTTATACGAGCAGTACTTC.